Listed below are T cell receptor beta chains from one sample, sequenced in a study of blood T cell repertoires in COVID-19. Sequenced by immunoSEQ multiplex PCR; TCRdb stores in-frame clones only, minus some. This sample has approximately 410,000 clones, with roughly 90% found just once. The sequenced sample was peripheral blood. The receptors originated from a woman in her 30s with active or convalescent COVID-19. The CDR3 runs from the conserved cysteine through the conserved F or W. A D gene is named only where the DNA matches it firmly. Where a row states a size, it is once, few, many or the class of an expanded clone; other rows omit it.

v_call: TRBV15
clone_size: NA
d_call: NA
j_call: TRBJ1-1
cdr3_nt: TGTGCCACCAGCGCGACGGGGAACACTGAAGCTTTCTTT
cdr3_aa: CATSATGNTEAFF

v_call: TRBV7-8
clone_size: NA
d_call: TRBD1
j_call: TRBJ1-2
cdr3_nt: TGTGCCAGCAGCTTAGGCCAGTTAACCCGGGACAGGGCTGGTGGCTACACCTTC
cdr3_aa: CASSLGQLTRDRAGGYTF

v_call: TRBV18
clone_size: NA
d_call: NA
j_call: TRBJ1-4
cdr3_nt: TGTGCCAGCTCACCATCGGGGTTGGCTAATGAAAAACTGTTTTTT
cdr3_aa: CASSPSGLANEKLFF

v_call: TRBV11-2
clone_size: NA
d_call: TRBD2
j_call: TRBJ2-2
cdr3_nt: TGTGCCAGCAGCTTATTCGGACTAGCGGGCACCGGGGAGCTGTTTTTT
cdr3_aa: CASSLFGLAGTGELFF

v_call: TRBV19
clone_size: NA
d_call: NA
j_call: TRBJ1-1
cdr3_nt: TGTGCCAGTAGTATAGGCAGGCCCCGGGAAGCTTTCTTT
cdr3_aa: CASSIGRPREAFF

v_call: TRBV6-5
clone_size: NA
d_call: TRBD1
j_call: TRBJ1-1
cdr3_nt: TGTGCCAGCAGTTCCCCAACAGGGGCGGCTTTCTTT
cdr3_aa: CASSSPTGAAFF

v_call: TRBV7-6
clone_size: NA
d_call: TRBD1
j_call: TRBJ2-3
cdr3_nt: TGTGCCAGCAGCTCCTGGGACAGGGGGTCAGATACGCAGTATTTT
cdr3_aa: CASSSWDRGSDTQYF

v_call: TRBV6-2/TRBV6-3
clone_size: NA
d_call: NA
j_call: TRBJ1-2
cdr3_nt: TGTGCCAGCAGTACCGAGGGCCAGGGGGGCTACACCTTC
cdr3_aa: CASSTEGQGGYTF

v_call: TRBV6-5
clone_size: NA
d_call: NA
j_call: TRBJ2-5
cdr3_nt: TGTGCCAGCAGTCCCGCCTCTGAGGAGACCCAGTACTTC
cdr3_aa: CASSPASEETQYF

v_call: TRBV5-1
clone_size: NA
d_call: TRBD1
j_call: TRBJ2-6
cdr3_nt: TGCGCCAGCAGCTTATCGACAGGGAGCTCTGGGGCCAACGTCCTGACTTTC
cdr3_aa: CASSLSTGSSGANVLTF

v_call: TRBV6-7
clone_size: once
d_call: NA
j_call: TRBJ1-2
cdr3_nt: TGTGCCAGCAGTCCCGGGGGGCTCCAAAACTATGGCTACACCTTC
cdr3_aa: CASSPGGLQNYGYTF

v_call: TRBV30
clone_size: NA
d_call: TRBD1
j_call: TRBJ1-1
cdr3_nt: TGTGCCTGGACAGGGACAGGGGGCGCGAGGGACACTGAAGCTTTCTTT
cdr3_aa: CAWTGTGGARDTEAFF

v_call: TRBV6-4
clone_size: NA
d_call: TRBD1
j_call: TRBJ2-1
cdr3_nt: TGTGCCAGCAGTTTTAGGGACAGTAGTGAGCAGTTCTTC
cdr3_aa: CASSFRDSSEQFF

v_call: TRBV6-5
clone_size: NA
d_call: NA
j_call: TRBJ1-6
cdr3_nt: TGTGCCAGCAGTTACCTGAGGAACTCACCCCTCCACTTT
cdr3_aa: CASSYLRNSPLHF

v_call: TRBV24-1
clone_size: NA
d_call: TRBD2
j_call: TRBJ2-2
cdr3_nt: TGTGCCACCAGTGAGAATACTAGCGGGAGACACCGGGGAGCTGTTTTT
cdr3_aa: CATSENTSGRHRGAVF

v_call: TRBV18
clone_size: NA
d_call: TRBD1
j_call: TRBJ1-6
cdr3_nt: TGTGCCAGCTCAAAGGACAGGGGGCATTCACCCCTCCACTTT
cdr3_aa: CASSKDRGHSPLHF

v_call: TRBV18
clone_size: NA
d_call: NA
j_call: TRBJ1-6
cdr3_nt: TGTGCCAGCTCACCCGGGACAAATAATTCACCCCTCCACTTT
cdr3_aa: CASSPGTNNSPLHF

v_call: TRBV5-4
clone_size: NA
d_call: NA
j_call: TRBJ2-3
cdr3_nt: TGTGCCAGCAGCTTGGACGAGGGGGGGTACACAGATACGCAGTATTTT
cdr3_aa: CASSLDEGGYTDTQYF

v_call: TRBV29-1
clone_size: many
d_call: NA
j_call: TRBJ2-5
cdr3_nt: TGCAGCGTTGAAGTAAGGGGGGACAGACAAGAGACCCAGTACTTC
cdr3_aa: CSVEVRGDRQETQYF

v_call: TRBV18
clone_size: NA
d_call: NA
j_call: TRBJ1-5
cdr3_nt: TGTGCCAGCTCTATGGGGGGGGGCAATCAGCCCCAGCATTTT
cdr3_aa: CASSMGGGNQPQHF

v_call: TRBV25-1
clone_size: NA
d_call: NA
j_call: TRBJ1-1
cdr3_nt: TGTGCCAGCAGTGAAGGAGGGTACACTGAAGCTTTCTTT
cdr3_aa: CASSEGGYTEAFF

v_call: TRBV27
clone_size: NA
d_call: TRBD1
j_call: TRBJ1-2
cdr3_nt: TGTGCCAGCAGTCCTCGCGCTGGACAGGGGAACGGCTACACCTTC
cdr3_aa: CASSPRAGQGNGYTF

v_call: TRBV27
clone_size: NA
d_call: NA
j_call: TRBJ1-1
cdr3_nt: TGTGCCAGCAGGGGGGGGCCTGAAGCTTTCTTT
cdr3_aa: CASRGGPEAFF

v_call: TRBV2
clone_size: NA
d_call: TRBD1
j_call: TRBJ1-6
cdr3_nt: TGTGCCACAACAATGGACGAACAGGGGAATTCACCCCTCCACTTT
cdr3_aa: CATTMDEQGNSPLHF

v_call: TRBV7-2
clone_size: few
d_call: NA
j_call: TRBJ1-1
cdr3_nt: TGTGCCAGCAGCTTCAGGGCCTGGGGCACTGAAGCTTTCTTT
cdr3_aa: CASSFRAWGTEAFF

v_call: TRBV21-1
clone_size: once
d_call: NA
j_call: TRBJ1-5
cdr3_nt: TGTGCCAGCACCCCGGACAGGGTTAATCAGCCCCAGCATTTT
cdr3_aa: CASTPDRVNQPQHF

v_call: TRBV6-5
clone_size: few
d_call: NA
j_call: TRBJ1-4
cdr3_nt: TGTGCCAGCAGATTTGGGGGCAGTAATGAAAAACTGTTTTTT
cdr3_aa: CASRFGGSNEKLFF

v_call: TRBV24-1
clone_size: NA
d_call: NA
j_call: TRBJ1-6
cdr3_nt: TGTGCCACCAGTGATTCGAGAGGCGACACCCAGGGCTCCTATAATTCACCCCTCCACTTT
cdr3_aa: CATSDSRGDTQGSYNSPLHF

v_call: TRBV16
clone_size: NA
d_call: NA
j_call: TRBJ1-5
cdr3_nt: TGTGCCAGCAGCCACTTCGGCTCGACAGATAGCAATCAGCCCCAGCATTTT
cdr3_aa: CASSHFGSTDSNQPQHF

v_call: TRBV4-1
clone_size: NA
d_call: NA
j_call: TRBJ1-2
cdr3_nt: TGCGCCAGCAGCCATAATATGAGGGAAAGATGGAATGGCTACACCTTC
cdr3_aa: CASSHNMRERWNGYTF

v_call: TRBV27
clone_size: few
d_call: TRBD1
j_call: TRBJ1-2
cdr3_nt: TGTGCCAGCAGTCCGGGACAGGGGAACTATGGCTACACCTTC
cdr3_aa: CASSPGQGNYGYTF

v_call: TRBV6-5
clone_size: NA
d_call: NA
j_call: TRBJ2-7
cdr3_nt: TGTGCCAGCAGCTTCCGAGGCGAGCAGTACTTC
cdr3_aa: CASSFRGEQYF

v_call: TRBV24-1
clone_size: NA
d_call: TRBD2
j_call: TRBJ2-1
cdr3_nt: TGTGCCACCAGTGACCAGCGCCGGACTAGTTCGGATGAGCAGTTCTTC
cdr3_aa: CATSDQRRTSSDEQFF

v_call: TRBV5-1
clone_size: NA
d_call: NA
j_call: TRBJ2-2
cdr3_nt: TGCGCCAGCAGCTTGCCCCCAGGGGCGGGGGTGAACACCGGGGAGCTGTTTTTT
cdr3_aa: CASSLPPGAGVNTGELFF

v_call: TRBV11-2
clone_size: NA
d_call: TRBD2
j_call: TRBJ2-1
cdr3_nt: TGTGCCAGCAGCTTAGGACGCAATAGCGGGAGCTACAATGAGCAGTTCTTC
cdr3_aa: CASSLGRNSGSYNEQFF

v_call: TRBV29-1
clone_size: once
d_call: TRBD2
j_call: TRBJ2-5
cdr3_nt: TGCAGCGTTGAAGGGGGACTAGCGGGGGTCGGCCAAGAGACCCAGTACTTC
cdr3_aa: CSVEGGLAGVGQETQYF

v_call: TRBV10-1
clone_size: once
d_call: TRBD2
j_call: TRBJ2-7
cdr3_nt: TGCGCCAGCGGGGTAGCGGGCTACGAGCAGTACTTC
cdr3_aa: CASGVAGYEQYF

v_call: TRBV5-8
clone_size: NA
d_call: NA
j_call: TRBJ1-5
cdr3_nt: TGTGCCAGCAGCTTGGCAGATCAGCCCCAGCATTTT
cdr3_aa: CASSLADQPQHF

v_call: TRBV18
clone_size: NA
d_call: NA
j_call: TRBJ2-3
cdr3_nt: TGTGCCAGCTCACCACCTGGCAAGTCCGGCACAGATACGCAGTATTTT
cdr3_aa: CASSPPGKSGTDTQYF

v_call: TRBV18
clone_size: NA
d_call: TRBD1
j_call: TRBJ2-7
cdr3_nt: TGTGCCAGCTCACGAGGGACAGGGGGTGTATACGAGCAGTACTTC
cdr3_aa: CASSRGTGGVYEQYF

v_call: TRBV29-1
clone_size: NA
d_call: TRBD1
j_call: TRBJ2-2
cdr3_nt: TGCAGCGTGGGCCGGGACAGCCTAAACACCGGGGAGCTGTTTTTT
cdr3_aa: CSVGRDSLNTGELFF

v_call: TRBV29-1
clone_size: NA
d_call: NA
j_call: TRBJ2-7
cdr3_nt: TGCAGCGTTGAAGATAGGGGGGGCTCTTATTACGAGCAGTACTTC
cdr3_aa: CSVEDRGGSYYEQYF

v_call: TRBV19
clone_size: NA
d_call: NA
j_call: TRBJ2-5
cdr3_nt: TGTGCCAGTAGTATGCCAGGCAGTGGGGAGACCCAGTACTTC
cdr3_aa: CASSMPGSGETQYF

v_call: TRBV5-4
clone_size: once
d_call: TRBD1
j_call: TRBJ1-2
cdr3_nt: TGTGCCAGCAGCCGCTCTACGGGGACAGCCTATGGCTACACCTTC
cdr3_aa: CASSRSTGTAYGYTF

v_call: TRBV13
clone_size: few
d_call: NA
j_call: TRBJ1-1
cdr3_nt: TGTGCCAGCAGCTTAGTTGCGGCGGCGAACACTGAAGCTTTCTTT
cdr3_aa: CASSLVAAANTEAFF

v_call: TRBV15
clone_size: NA
d_call: NA
j_call: TRBJ1-3
cdr3_nt: TGTGCCACCAGCAGAGAGAGGGGGAGCTCTGGAAACACCATATATTTT
cdr3_aa: CATSRERGSSGNTIYF

v_call: TRBV24-1
clone_size: NA
d_call: TRBD2
j_call: TRBJ2-3
cdr3_nt: TGTGCCACCAGTGGTCACACGACTAGCGGGGACACAGATACGCAGTATTTT
cdr3_aa: CATSGHTTSGDTDTQYF

v_call: TRBV5-1
clone_size: NA
d_call: TRBD2
j_call: TRBJ2-2
cdr3_nt: TGCGCCAGCAGCCGGAGCGGGGACCTCACCGGGGAGCTGTTTTTT
cdr3_aa: CASSRSGDLTGELFF

v_call: TRBV5-1
clone_size: few
d_call: NA
j_call: TRBJ1-1
cdr3_nt: TGCGCCAGCAGCCGTCTGCCTTCGGGGGAAATGGACACTGAAGCTTTCTTT
cdr3_aa: CASSRLPSGEMDTEAFF

v_call: TRBV6-5
clone_size: NA
d_call: TRBD1
j_call: TRBJ2-2
cdr3_nt: TGTGCCAGCAGGAGGACAGGGAACACCGGGGAGCTGTTTTTT
cdr3_aa: CASRRTGNTGELFF

v_call: TRBV5-6
clone_size: NA
d_call: TRBD1
j_call: TRBJ1-1
cdr3_nt: TGTGCCAGCAGCCTTCAGAACAGGGGGAACACTGAAGCTTTCTTT
cdr3_aa: CASSLQNRGNTEAFF

v_call: TRBV7-6
clone_size: NA
d_call: TRBD1
j_call: TRBJ1-1
cdr3_nt: TGTGCCAGCAGCTCAGGACAGGGCAATAATCCCGGAGGGGCTTTCTTT
cdr3_aa: CASSSGQGNNPGGAFF

v_call: TRBV4-1
clone_size: NA
d_call: NA
j_call: TRBJ2-2
cdr3_nt: TGCGCCAGCAGCGCGCCGGGGGGCGCACCAAACACCGGGGAGCTGTTTTTT
cdr3_aa: CASSAPGGAPNTGELFF

v_call: TRBV2
clone_size: NA
d_call: NA
j_call: TRBJ2-1
cdr3_nt: TGTGCCAGCAGTCCGGGGGTAACAAGCTCCTACAATGAGCAGTTCTTC
cdr3_aa: CASSPGVTSSYNEQFF

v_call: TRBV6-6
clone_size: NA
d_call: TRBD2
j_call: TRBJ2-7
cdr3_nt: TGTGCCAGCAGTCGAATAGCGGGAGACGAGCAGTACTTC
cdr3_aa: CASSRIAGDEQYF